The present T cell receptor (beta chain) was sequenced within a study of CD8+CD57+ T cells in acquired aplastic anemia. TCR beta VDJ and CDR3 were profiled, and genomic DNA was the template. TCRdb re-analysed the reads in MiXCR, keeping a single row per CDR3 protein. Here the sample spans 150,000 to 180,000 distinct CDR3 sequences, less than 60% being singletons. Patients included in sequencing had previously demonstrated CD8+CD57+ cell expansion by flow cytometry. V lost 0 bases and J lost 4, with 12 bases in between. Germline CDR1 and CDR2: ENHRY and SYGVKD. The CDR3 extends over 15 amino acids. V and J are TRBV10-3 and TRBJ1-2; tentative D call: TRBD1 (5 bases). The receptor was derived from a human donor with aplastic anemia. The sequenced sample consisted of sorted CD4+, CD8+, or CD8+CD57+ T cells (not recorded which) from PBMCs. In DNA, the CDR3 is TGTGCCATCAGTGAGTCGGAGGGGAGTAGCTATGGCTACACCTTC. This codes for CAISESEGSSYGYTF.